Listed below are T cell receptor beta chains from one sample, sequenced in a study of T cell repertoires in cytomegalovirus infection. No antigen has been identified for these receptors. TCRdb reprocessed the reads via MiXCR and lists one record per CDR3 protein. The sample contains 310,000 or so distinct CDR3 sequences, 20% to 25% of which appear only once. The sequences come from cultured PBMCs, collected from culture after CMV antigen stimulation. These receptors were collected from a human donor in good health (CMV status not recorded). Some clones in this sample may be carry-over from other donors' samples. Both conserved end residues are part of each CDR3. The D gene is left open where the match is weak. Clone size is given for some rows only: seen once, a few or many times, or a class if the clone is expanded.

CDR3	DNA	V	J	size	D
CASSLHRYTGELFF	TGTGCCAGCAGTCTCCACCGGTACACCGGGGAGCTGTTTTTT	TRBV6-1	TRBJ2-2	-	-
CASSTRDAREQYF	TGTGCCAGCAGCACCCGGGACGCGAGGGAGCAGTACTTC	TRBV11-2	TRBJ2-7	few	-
CASSQDPAGGKNIQYF	TGCGCCAGCAGCCAAGATCCAGCGGGGGGCAAAAACATTCAGTACTTC	TRBV4-3	TRBJ2-4	-	TRBD2
CASSPGGFQHF	TGTGCCAGCAGTCCGGGGGGGTTCCAGCATTTT	TRBV28	TRBJ1-5	-	-
CASSLVSLAGRYNEQFF	TGTGCCAGCAGCTTAGTCTCGCTAGCGGGGAGGTACAATGAGCAGTTCTTC	TRBV7-2	TRBJ2-1	many	TRBD2
CASTEAGISNQPQHF	TGTGCCAGCACCGAAGCAGGGATAAGCAATCAGCCCCAGCATTTT	TRBV2	TRBJ1-5	-	-
CASSLAGPGNYGYTF	TGTGCCAGCAGCTTAGCGGGTCCAGGGAACTATGGCTACACCTTC	TRBV7-9	TRBJ1-2	-	-
CASSLTGRSPLHF	TGTGCCAGCAGTTTAACAGGGAGGTCACCCCTCCACTTT	TRBV28	TRBJ1-6	-	-
CAISESRGLSDTEAFF	TGTGCCATCAGTGAGTCGCGCGGCCTATCGGACACTGAAGCTTTCTTT	TRBV10-3	TRBJ1-1	-	-
CASSSLEAGQETQYF	TGTGCCAGCAGTAGTCTAGAGGCAGGGCAAGAGACCCAGTACTTC	TRBV27	TRBJ2-5	-	-
CASRPGTSGGYNEQFF	TGTGCCAGCAGACCCGGGACTAGCGGGGGTTACAATGAGCAGTTCTTC	TRBV12-3/TRBV12-4	TRBJ2-1	once	TRBD2
CASSLAGTQETQYF	TGTGCCAGCAGCTTGGCCGGGACGCAAGAGACCCAGTACTTC	TRBV5-6	TRBJ2-5	few	-
CSAREKGETQYF	TGCAGTGCCCGGGAAAAGGGAGAGACCCAGTACTTC	TRBV20-1	TRBJ2-5	many	-
CASSLNGASHGGVQYF	TGTGCCAGCAGCTTAAATGGCGCCTCCCACGGGGGGGTTCAGTACTTC	TRBV7-2	TRBJ2-4	few	TRBD2
CASSYSGQGETEAFF	TGTGCCAGCAGTTACTCGGGACAGGGGGAAACTGAAGCTTTCTTT	TRBV6-2/TRBV6-3	TRBJ1-1	-	TRBD1
CASSLVGGSRGSLPGANVLTF	TGTGCCAGCAGCTTAGTAGGGGGGTCGAGAGGCTCTTTACCCGGGGCCAACGTCCTGACTTTC	TRBV7-8	TRBJ2-6	many	-
CASSSGPGYEQYF	TGTGCCAGCAGCAGCGGGCCCGGCTACGAGCAGTACTTC	TRBV7-9	TRBJ2-7	few	-
CASRMTGVNTEAFF	TGTGCCAGCAGAATGACAGGGGTGAACACTGAAGCTTTCTTT	TRBV12-3/TRBV12-4	TRBJ1-1	-	TRBD1
CASSLDGTYGYTF	TGTGCCAGCAGCTTGGACGGTACCTATGGCTACACCTTC	TRBV5-6	TRBJ1-2	-	-
CASRITTGTGDNEQFF	TGTGCCAGCAGGATTACGACCGGGACCGGGGACAATGAGCAGTTCTTC	TRBV5-5	TRBJ2-1	-	-
CASSEYKRNSPLHF	TGTGCCAGCAGTGAATATAAAAGGAATTCACCCCTCCACTTT	TRBV25-1	TRBJ1-6	-	-
CASSLPVGQGFGANVLTF	TGTGCCAGCAGCTTACCGGTGGGACAGGGTTTTGGGGCCAACGTCCTGACTTTC	TRBV5-4	TRBJ2-6	few	TRBD1
CASSLQTHREAFF	TGTGCCAGCAGCCTCCAAACCCACAGAGAAGCTTTCTTT	TRBV7-2	TRBJ1-1	many	-
CATSREGLAGGRDNEQFF	TGTGCCACCAGCAGAGAAGGACTAGCGGGAGGGCGGGACAATGAGCAGTTCTTC	TRBV15	TRBJ2-1	few	TRBD2
CASSPGLAGGQDTQYF	TGTGCCAGCAGCCCCGGACTAGCGGGAGGGCAAGATACGCAGTATTTT	TRBV12-3/TRBV12-4	TRBJ2-3	once	TRBD2
CAISEDGGRRETQYF	TGTGCCATCAGTGAAGATGGGGGGCGGCGGGAGACCCAGTACTTC	TRBV10-3	TRBJ2-5	-	-
CASTSGQGNEKLFF	TGCGCCAGCACCTCGGGACAGGGTAATGAAAAACTGTTTTTT	TRBV5-1	TRBJ1-4	few	TRBD1
CASRPTGGPEAFF	TGTGCCAGCAGGCCTACAGGGGGCCCTGAAGCTTTCTTT	TRBV6-1	TRBJ1-1	-	TRBD1
CSARPPSGQDHSGANVLTF	TGCAGTGCTAGACCTCCCTCGGGACAGGACCACTCTGGGGCCAACGTCCTGACTTTC	TRBV20-1	TRBJ2-6	-	TRBD1
CASSQGTSSHNEQFF	TGTGCCAGCAGCCAAGGGACTAGCAGCCACAATGAGCAGTTCTTC	TRBV7-6	TRBJ2-1	-	TRBD2
CASSQPFLTREKLFF	TGCGCCAGCAGCCAACCCTTCCTTACGAGGGAAAAACTGTTTTTT	TRBV4-1	TRBJ1-4	-	-
CTSSLIQGRYNTEAFF	TGTACCAGCAGCCTAATACAGGGGCGCTACAACACTGAAGCTTTCTTT	TRBV7-9	TRBJ1-1	once	TRBD1
CASRQDNYGYTF	TGTGCCAGCAGGCAGGATAACTATGGCTACACCTTC	TRBV7-2	TRBJ1-2	few	-
CASSQSGQPSTDTQYF	TGTGCCAGTAGTCAGAGCGGACAGCCTAGCACAGATACGCAGTATTTT	TRBV19	TRBJ2-3	-	-
CASSSWSSGRGNEQFF	TGTGCCAGTAGTTCTTGGAGTAGCGGGAGGGGCAATGAGCAGTTCTTC	TRBV19	TRBJ2-1	few	TRBD2
CASSRTSGTGGQREQFF	TGTGCCAGCAGTCGTACATCCGGGACAGGGGGCCAGAGAGAGCAGTTCTTC	TRBV6-5	TRBJ2-1	-	TRBD1
CASSVVLAGPEEQFF	TGTGCCAGCAGCGTCGTACTAGCGGGGCCGGAGGAGCAGTTCTTC	TRBV9	TRBJ2-1	-	TRBD2
CASSPSGTRDRGYTF	TGTGCCAGTAGTCCTTCCGGGACAAGAGATCGTGGCTACACCTTC	TRBV19	TRBJ1-2	-	-
CASSIRLAGAPGELFF	TGTGCCAGTAGTATACGACTAGCGGGAGCCCCCGGGGAGCTGTTTTTT	TRBV19	TRBJ2-2	few	TRBD2
CSATRPGTSYNEQFF	TGCAGTGCTACCCGGCCCGGGACTAGCTACAATGAGCAGTTCTTC	TRBV20-1	TRBJ2-1	few	TRBD2
CASSYILAGDTGELFF	TGTGCCAGCAGTTACATACTAGCGGGAGACACCGGGGAGCTGTTTTTT	TRBV6-6	TRBJ2-2	-	TRBD2
CASSLTGTEYTGELFF	TGTGCCAGCAGCTTGACCGGGACAGAGTACACCGGGGAGCTGTTTTTT	TRBV5-6	TRBJ2-2	many	TRBD1
CASKVGSRLMNTEAFF	TGTGCCAGCAAGGTGGGATCTCGCCTCATGAACACTGAAGCTTTCTTT	TRBV6-5	TRBJ1-1	-	-
CASSLMDSYYEQYF	TGTGCCAGCAGTTTAATGGACAGCTACTACGAGCAGTACTTC	TRBV12-3/TRBV12-4	TRBJ2-7	-	-
CASSPAGTGRYTF	TGTGCCAGCTCACCAGCCGGGACAGGGCGGTACACCTTC	TRBV18	TRBJ1-2	-	TRBD1